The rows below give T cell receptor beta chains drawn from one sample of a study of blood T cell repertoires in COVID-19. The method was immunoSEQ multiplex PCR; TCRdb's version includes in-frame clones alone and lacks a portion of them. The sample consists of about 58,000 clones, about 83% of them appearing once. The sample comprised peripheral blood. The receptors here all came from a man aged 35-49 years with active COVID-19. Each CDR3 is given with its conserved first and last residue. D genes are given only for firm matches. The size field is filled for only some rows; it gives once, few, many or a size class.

TGTGCCAGCAGAAATCTTTGGGAGGACACCTTC	CASRNLWEDTF	TRBV28	NA	TRBJ1-2	NA	11
TGTGCCATCGCAGGGGAGGGAGGATACAATGAGCAGTTCTTC	CAIAGEGGYNEQFF	TRBV10-3	NA	TRBJ2-1	NA	14
TGTGCCAGCAGCCAACGGCAGGGGTATGGCTACACCTTC	CASSQRQGYGYTF	TRBV14	NA	TRBJ1-2	NA	13
TGTGCCAGTAGTACCCGGGACATGCGGGACACTGAAGCTTTCTTT	CASSTRDMRDTEAFF	TRBV19	NA	TRBJ1-1	few	15
TGTGCCAGCAGCTCGAGCCTTACCTCCTACAATGAGCAGTTCTTC	CASSSSLTSYNEQFF	TRBV11-1	NA	TRBJ2-1	once	15
TGTGCCAGCAGCCTCGGACAGGCGGCGTCCTATGGCTACACCTTC	CASSLGQAASYGYTF	TRBV6-5	TRBD1	TRBJ1-2	NA	15
TGTGCCTGGAGTGCCCTGCGGGGGATCTTTGGAGGTACTGAAGCTTTCTTT	CAWSALRGIFGGTEAFF	TRBV30	NA	TRBJ1-1	NA	17
TGCGCCAGCAGCTTGGTTCCGGGTCCCTACGAGCAGTACTTC	CASSLVPGPYEQYF	TRBV5-1	NA	TRBJ2-7	NA	14
TGTGCCAGCAGCGGCCCGGGACAGGGTTTCTACGAGCAGTACTTC	CASSGPGQGFYEQYF	TRBV3-1/TRBV3-2	TRBD1	TRBJ2-7	NA	15
TGTGCCAGCAGCTTGAAGTTGGGCACGGAGACCCAGTACTTC	CASSLKLGTETQYF	TRBV5-6	NA	TRBJ2-5	NA	14
TGCAGCGTTGGGGGGGGAGGAAACTACGAGCAGTACTTC	CSVGGGGNYEQYF	TRBV29-1	TRBD2	TRBJ2-7	NA	13
TGTGCCAGCAGACAGGGCTACAATGAGCAGTTCTTC	CASRQGYNEQFF	TRBV27	NA	TRBJ2-1	NA	12
TGTGCCAGCAGCGCGGGCCAAGAGACCCAGTACTTC	CASSAGQETQYF	TRBV7-9	NA	TRBJ2-5	NA	12
TGTGCCAGCAGCCGAAAAGACATGGTCTATGAAAAACTGTTTTTT	CASSRKDMVYEKLFF	TRBV14	NA	TRBJ1-4	NA	15
TGTGCCAGCAGTTTATTAGGGGAGGGCTTC	CASSLLGEGF	TRBV12-3/TRBV12-4	NA	TRBJ1-2	NA	10
TGTGCCAGCAGCGTAGAAAGTTATCCTACAGCGGCCGGGGAGCTGTTTTTT	CASSVESYPTAAGELFF	TRBV9	NA	TRBJ2-2	NA	17
TGCGCCAGCAGCCAAGTAACGGGAGAGGGCAACGAGCAGTACTTC	CASSQVTGEGNEQYF	TRBV4-1	NA	TRBJ2-7	NA	15
TGTGCCAGCAGTGAGTACAGGGGGAAGCAGTTCTTC	CASSEYRGKQFF	TRBV6-4	TRBD1	TRBJ2-1	NA	12
TGCAGCCTCTTGGACCCCGGGGATGGCTACACCTTC	CSLLDPGDGYTF	TRBV29-1	NA	TRBJ1-2	NA	12
TGTGCCAGCAGCCCGCAGGGGGCCCCTGGAAACACCATATATTTT	CASSPQGAPGNTIYF	TRBV9	TRBD1	TRBJ1-3	NA	15
TGTGCCAGCAGCCATGTGGAGACGCAGTATTTT	CASSHVETQYF	TRBV3-1/TRBV3-2	NA	TRBJ2-3	NA	11
TGTGCCAGCAGCCCTCGACAGGGGGTAACAGATACGCAGTATTTT	CASSPRQGVTDTQYF	TRBV9	TRBD1	TRBJ2-3	NA	15
TGTGCCAGCAGTCCAGGGGGCGCGGGCGCAGATACGCAGTATTTT	CASSPGGAGADTQYF	TRBV28	TRBD1	TRBJ2-3	NA	15
TGTGCCAGCAGCTTAGTTAGCGGGAGTGGGACAGATACGCAGTATTTT	CASSLVSGSGTDTQYF	TRBV7-9	TRBD2	TRBJ2-3	NA	16
TGTGCCAGTAGTAGCGGTCTCGATAGGACCCAGTACTTC	CASSSGLDRTQYF	TRBV19	NA	TRBJ2-5	NA	13
TGTGCCAGCAAAGGACTAGCGGAGACTGGGAATGAGCAGTTCTTC	CASKGLAETGNEQFF	TRBV6-5	TRBD2	TRBJ2-1	few	15
TGTGCCAGCTCAGGGGACACAGATACGCAGTATTTT	CASSGDTDTQYF	TRBV2	NA	TRBJ2-3	NA	12
TGTGCCAGCAGCCTTGACAGGGGGCCCGGGGAGCTGTTTTTT	CASSLDRGPGELFF	TRBV6-6	TRBD1	TRBJ2-2	few	14
TGTGCCAGCAGTACACGAGGGGGCAACAATCAGCCCCAGCATTTT	CASSTRGGNNQPQHF	TRBV28	TRBD1	TRBJ1-5	few	15
TGTGCCAGCAGAGACAGGGGCGATGAGCAGTTCTTC	CASRDRGDEQFF	TRBV12-3/TRBV12-4	TRBD1	TRBJ2-1	NA	12
TGTGCCAGCAGCCCAATAGCGGGAGGGGGGGATACGCAGTATTTT	CASSPIAGGGDTQYF	TRBV11-2	TRBD2	TRBJ2-3	NA	15
TGTGCCAGCAGTCTGGGAGGGCACGGGGAGACCCAGTACTTC	CASSLGGHGETQYF	TRBV28	TRBD2	TRBJ2-5	NA	14
TGTGCCAGCAGCCTCAGGCTAGGACTAGCGAAAGAGCAGTACTTC	CASSLRLGLAKEQYF	TRBV3-1/TRBV3-2	TRBD2	TRBJ2-7	NA	15
TGTGCCAGCTCACCAACCCGAGGCCCCACCTACGAGCAGTACTTC	CASSPTRGPTYEQYF	TRBV18	NA	TRBJ2-7	NA	15
TGTGCCAGCAGTTCCCCACAGGACCTGCAAGAGACCCAGTACTTC	CASSSPQDLQETQYF	TRBV27	NA	TRBJ2-5	NA	15
TGTGCCATCGCGGGGGAATATAATAATTCACCCCTCCACTTT	CAIAGEYNNSPLHF	TRBV10-3	NA	TRBJ1-6	NA	14
TGCAGCGTTCACAGCCGGAACACTGAAGCTTTCTTT	CSVHSRNTEAFF	TRBV29-1	NA	TRBJ1-1	NA	12
TGTGCCGGGATGGGACTGCTTAACACCGGGGAGCTGTTTTTT	CAGMGLLNTGELFF	TRBV6-5	NA	TRBJ2-2	NA	14
TGCGCCAGCAGCCAAGATACTAGCGGGAGGTACGAGCAGTACTTC	CASSQDTSGRYEQYF	TRBV4-1	TRBD2	TRBJ2-7	NA	15
TGTGCCGAACGACTAGCGGGACCCGTAGATACGCAGTATTTT	CAERLAGPVDTQYF	TRBV30	TRBD2	TRBJ2-3	NA	14
TGCAGTGCTAGTCGGCCGGACAGGGGGAGCTACGAGCAGTACTTC	CSASRPDRGSYEQYF	TRBV20-1	TRBD1	TRBJ2-7	NA	15
TGTGCCAGCAGCATAGGGACAGGAGTTAATGAAAAACTGTTTTTT	CASSIGTGVNEKLFF	TRBV28	TRBD1	TRBJ1-4	NA	15
TGTGCCAGCAGCTTCGGAGGGATGAGCTCCTACGAGCAGTACTTC	CASSFGGMSSYEQYF	TRBV5-5	NA	TRBJ2-7	NA	15
TGTGCCAGCAGTACAAAGGACAGGGGGCTTTCGGCCAAAAACATTCAGTACTTC	CASSTKDRGLSAKNIQYF	TRBV28	TRBD1	TRBJ2-4	NA	18
TGTGCCAGCAGCCGCAGGGATCTAAATTCACCCCTCCACTTT	CASSRRDLNSPLHF	TRBV27	NA	TRBJ1-6	NA	14
TGTGCCAGCAGCCAAAGGGCGGCGCGGGAGCGGGAGACCCAGTACTTC	CASSQRAARERETQYF	TRBV3-1/TRBV3-2	TRBD2	TRBJ2-5	NA	16
TGTGCCTGGAATCCGGGACAGTTTAATGAAAAACTGTTTTTT	CAWNPGQFNEKLFF	TRBV30	TRBD1	TRBJ1-4	NA	14
TGCGCCAGCAGCTTGTCCCGGGAGGCTGCCAAAAACATTCAGTACTTC	CASSLSREAAKNIQYF	TRBV5-1	TRBD2	TRBJ2-4	once	16
TGTGCCAGCAGCTTAGGTGGGCTGAACACTGAAGCTTTCTTT	CASSLGGLNTEAFF	TRBV7-8	NA	TRBJ1-1	NA	14
TGTGCCAGCAGCCTAGCGGGGGGCCAGGAGACCCAGTACTTC	CASSLAGGQETQYF	TRBV28	TRBD2	TRBJ2-5	once	14
TGCGCCAGCAGCTTGGCCTCGGGGGGCGCCGTTAGCACAGATACGCAGTATTTT	CASSLASGGAVSTDTQYF	TRBV5-1	NA	TRBJ2-3	NA	18
TGCGCCAGCAGCCTTGACAGACCGCGGTTTGCTGAAGCTTTCTTT	CASSLDRPRFAEAFF	TRBV5-1	NA	TRBJ1-1	NA	15
TGTGCCAGCCAGGAGGGGATCACTGAAGCTTTCTTT	CASQEGITEAFF	TRBV28	NA	TRBJ1-1	NA	12
TGTGCCACCGCCCGAGGGCTAGCGGCCCCGACCCAGTACTTC	CATARGLAAPTQYF	TRBV6-5	TRBD2	TRBJ2-5	NA	14
TGTGCCAGCAGGACAGGGACTCCCCATAATTCACCCCTCCACTTT	CASRTGTPHNSPLHF	TRBV6-5	TRBD1	TRBJ1-6	once	15
TGTGCCTGGATAATTACCAGTGGAGAGACCCAGTACTTC	CAWIITSGETQYF	TRBV30	NA	TRBJ2-5	NA	13
TGTGCCGCCACGACAGGGACTAATCAGCCCCAGCATTTT	CAATTGTNQPQHF	TRBV28	TRBD1	TRBJ1-5	NA	13
TGTGCCAGCAGCAAGGATGGGACAGGGAATAGCTATGGCTACACCTTC	CASSKDGTGNSYGYTF	TRBV5-4	TRBD1	TRBJ1-2	NA	16
TGTGCCATCAGTGAGGTGGCGGGAGAGAGCACAGATACGCAGTATTTT	CAISEVAGESTDTQYF	TRBV10-3	TRBD2	TRBJ2-3	few	16
TGTGCCAGCAGCTTTGACAGGGGGCGCGGCTATGGCTACACCTTC	CASSFDRGRGYGYTF	TRBV7-8	TRBD1	TRBJ1-2	NA	15